Presented here are 10 T cell receptor beta chains from one specimen sequenced in a study of tumor-infiltrating lymphocytes in primary liver carcinoma. Starting material of about 480 ng total RNA yielded TCR beta cDNA via a constant-region primer. Three nested multiplex PCR rounds, a slightly modified ARM-PCR, produced the libraries for TCR beta. The first two PCR rounds used TRBV1-TRBV30 forward primers with a C-beta reverse primer, 9 to 10 cycles each. TCRdb redid the calling of the multiplex PCR reads with MiXCR, one entry per CDR3 protein. This table has about 180,000 distinct CDR3 sequences, over 50% appearing once. Germline DNA was also extracted, and blood RNA derived from unsorted whole blood. The specimen was peripheral blood. The receptors shown here come from a man aged 40-55 years with primary liver carcinoma and hepatitis B virus infection.

On this clonotype itself: The conserved final phenylalanine or tryptophan is absent from the CDR3, which likely points to a read error. Because the CDR3's place on the DNA is in doubt, the DNA is left out and the CDR3 is given as listed by TCRdb. V is TRBV11-2 and J is TRBJ2-7; TRBD2 is the table's D call, not checked against the DNA. The length of the CDR3 is 15 amino acids, counting both ends. CDR1 and CDR2 (germline): SGHAT, FQNNGV. This CDR3 reads CASSPTSGISYEQYS.

The CDR3 nucleotides are TGTGCCTGGAGTGTACTAGGCGGTATGGAGACCCAGTACTTC. This sequence encodes CAWSVLGGMETQYF. The J gene is TRBJ2-5, the V gene TRBV30; possible D gene TRBD2, 5 bases. CDR3 length equals 14 residues. The V end lost 0 bases, the J end lost 5 bases, and 13 bases lay between the germline ends. Germline CDR1 and CDR2: GTSNPN and SVGIG (reference sequence). The full variable domain, rest sourced from reference TRBV30 and TRBJ2-5, is SQTIHQWPATLVQPVGSPLSLECTVEGTSNPNLYWYRQAAGRGLQLLFYSVGIGQISSEVPQNLSASRPQDRQFILSSKKLLLSDSGFYLCAWSVLGGMETQYFGPGTRLLVL.

This clonotype was seen at least ten times. The chain is built from TRBV29-1 and TRBJ1-1, with D unclear. CDR1 is SQVTM and CDR2 is ANQGSEA in the germline V gene. The CDR3 consists of 10 residues. The V and J ends lost 5 bases and 6 bases respectively, with 7 bases between them. The CDR3: CSVRAPEAFF. The CDR3 bases are TGCAGCGTTCGGGCCCCTGAAGCTTTCTTT.

This clonotype was found many times. The chain recombines TRBV13 with TRBJ2-3, with a weak D call TRBD2 (5 bases). The germline CDR1 and CDR2 sequences are PRHDT and FYEKMQ (reference sequence). The ends were cut back, 5 bases at V and 3 bases at J, with 6 bases in the middle. There are 12 residues in the CDR3. As DNA, the CDR3 is TGTGCCAGCAGCGAGGGAACAGATACGCAGTATTTT. It is translated as CASSEGTDTQYF. Full variable domain (rest looked up from reference TRBV13 and TRBJ2-3): AAGVIQSPRHLIKEKRETATLKCYPIPRHDTVYWYQQGPGQDPQFLISFYEKMQSDKGSIPDRFSAQQFSDYHSELNMSSLELGDSALYFCASSEGTDTQYFGPGTRLTVL.

This clonotype was counted only a few times. This chain joins TRBV5-1 and TRBJ1-5; D remains unclear. V gave up 0 bases and J gave up 5 bases, with 6 bases separating them. Germline loops: CDR1 SGHRS, CDR2 YFSETQ. The CDR3 covers 13 residues. CDR3 sequence reads: CASSLAPDQPQHF. CDR3 nucleotides: TGCGCCAGCAGCTTGGCCCCGGATCAGCCCCAGCATTTT.

The chain joins TRBV6-6 to TRBJ1-2; D is unclear. The V gene lost 2 bases and the J gene lost 4 bases, with 17 bases spanning the gap. This CDR3 comprises 16 residues. The germline gives CDR1 MNHNY, CDR2 SVGAGI (reference sequence). The CDR3 DNA reads as TGTGCCAGCAGTTACCTAGACCCTGTACCGAGCTATGGCTACACCTTC. This gives the protein CASSYLDPVPSYGYTF.

In its sample, this clonotype was seen a few times. The CDR3 DNA reads TGTGCCAGCAGCCAAGGGGTAGCGGGAGGTACGGAGACCCAGTACTTC. It encodes CASSQGVAGGTETQYF. The gene calls are TRBV14 and TRBJ2-5; TRBD2 agrees at 10 bases. The length of the CDR3 is 16 residues. The germline V gene has CDR1 SGHDN and CDR2 FVKESK. The V segment lost 1 base and the J segment 5 bases; nucleotides outside the gene matches: 7.

About this clonotype itself: With a much larger clone just one base away, this may be a read error. CDR3 residues: CASSTTRICEQFF. In DNA, the CDR3 is TGTGCCAGCAGCACGACTAGGATCTGTGAGCAGTTCTTC. J is TRBJ2-1 and V is TRBV11-2; D might be TRBD2 (6 bases). CDR1 and CDR2 (germline): SGHAT, FQNNGV. The V gene lost 5 bases and the J gene lost 9 bases, with 14 bases spanning the gap. The CDR3 consists of 13 residues.

This clonotype was seen a handful of times. The chain has TRBV7-9 and TRBJ2-5, with D possibly matching TRBD2 (5 bases). The CDR3 is made up of 14 amino acids. V was cut by 1 base and J by 5 bases, with 11 bases left in between. Germline CDR1 SEHNR, CDR2 FQNEAQ (reference sequence). This CDR3 reads CASSLERGVETQYF. CDR3 DNA sequence: TGTGCCAGCAGCTTAGAACGGGGAGTCGAGACCCAGTACTTC.

Details on this clonotype: The CDR3 carries no conserved terminal phenylalanine or tryptophan, so it likely arises from a read error. The V and J genes are TRBV5-5 and TRBJ2-7; TRBD1 aligns across 10 bases. The CDR3 sequence is 14 residues long. CDR1 is SGHKS, CDR2 YYEKEE, per germline (reference sequence). V lost 0 bases, J lost 4 bases, and 1 base stayed unmatched. CDR3 nucleotides: TGTGCCAGCAGCTTGGGACAGGGGGCATACGAGCAGTACTTA. This codes for CASSLGQGAYEQYL.